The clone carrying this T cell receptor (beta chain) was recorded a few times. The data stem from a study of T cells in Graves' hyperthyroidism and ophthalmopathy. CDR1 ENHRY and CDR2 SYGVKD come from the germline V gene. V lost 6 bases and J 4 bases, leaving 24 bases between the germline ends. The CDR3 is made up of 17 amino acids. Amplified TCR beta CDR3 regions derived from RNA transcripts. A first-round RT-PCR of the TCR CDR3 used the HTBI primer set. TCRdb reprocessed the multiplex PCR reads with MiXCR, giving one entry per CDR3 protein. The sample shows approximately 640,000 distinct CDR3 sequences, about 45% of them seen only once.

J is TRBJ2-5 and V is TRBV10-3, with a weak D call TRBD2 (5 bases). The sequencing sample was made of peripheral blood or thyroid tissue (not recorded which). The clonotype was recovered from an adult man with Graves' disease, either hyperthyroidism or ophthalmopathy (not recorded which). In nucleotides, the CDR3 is TGTGCCATCAGCGAGAGGCCACTGACTGAGGGTCGAGAGACCCAGTACTTC. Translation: CAISERPLTEGRETQYF.